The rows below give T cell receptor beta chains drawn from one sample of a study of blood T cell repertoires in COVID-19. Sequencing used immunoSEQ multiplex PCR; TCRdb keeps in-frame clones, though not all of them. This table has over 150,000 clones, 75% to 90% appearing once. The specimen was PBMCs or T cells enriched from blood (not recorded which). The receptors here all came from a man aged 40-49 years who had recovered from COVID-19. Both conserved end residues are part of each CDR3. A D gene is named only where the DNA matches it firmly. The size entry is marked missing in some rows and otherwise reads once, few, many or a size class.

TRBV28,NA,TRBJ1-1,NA,TGTGCCAGCAGTTTAGGACTGATGAACACTGAAGCTTTCTTT,CASSLGLMNTEAFF
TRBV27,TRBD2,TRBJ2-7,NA,TGTGCCAGCAGTTTGGGCACTAGCGGGGGCCTCTACGAGCAGTACTTC,CASSLGTSGGLYEQYF
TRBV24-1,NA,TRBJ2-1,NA,TGTGCCACCAGTGATTACTTCAATGAGCAGTTCTTC,CATSDYFNEQFF
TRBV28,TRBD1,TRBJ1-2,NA,TGTGCCACCGGGGACAGGGGGTATGGCTACACCTTC,CATGDRGYGYTF
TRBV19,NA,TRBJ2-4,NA,TGTGCCAGTAGTATAGGGATAGGGGATCCCAAAAACATTCAGTACTTC,CASSIGIGDPKNIQYF
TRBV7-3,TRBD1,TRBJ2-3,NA,TGTGCCAGCAGCTTAGGGACAGGGGTCGTAGATACGCAGTATTTT,CASSLGTGVVDTQYF
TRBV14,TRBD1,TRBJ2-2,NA,TGTGCCAGCAGTTTGAGACAGGGATCAGTCGGGGAGCTGTTTTTT,CASSLRQGSVGELFF
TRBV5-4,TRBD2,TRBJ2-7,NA,TGTGCCAGCAGCTTGGGAGGGCGGGAGCATTCCTACGAGCAGTACTTC,CASSLGGREHSYEQYF
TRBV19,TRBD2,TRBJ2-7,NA,TGTGCCAGTAGTATCGGACTAGCGGGATGGGGGAAGTACGAGCAGTACTTC,CASSIGLAGWGKYEQYF
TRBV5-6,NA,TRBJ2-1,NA,TGTGCCAGCAGCTTGGAGGTTGCCAGGGCGCTAAATGAGCAGTTCTTC,CASSLEVARALNEQFF
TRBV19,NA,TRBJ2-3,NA,TGTGCCAGTTGCGCGGGGGCTGACACAGATACGCAGTATTTT,CASCAGADTDTQYF
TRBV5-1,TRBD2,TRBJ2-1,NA,TGCGCCAGCAGCGGCTTTCCTAGCGGGGGAGGCGATGAGCAGTTCTTC,CASSGFPSGGGDEQFF
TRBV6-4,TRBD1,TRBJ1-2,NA,TGTGCCAGCAGGGAAGGACAGGGCGGCTACACCTTC,CASREGQGGYTF
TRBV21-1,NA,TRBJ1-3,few,NA,CATYRVPVGTGNPGNTIYF
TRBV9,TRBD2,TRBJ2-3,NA,TGTGCCAGCAGCGCCAGTTCTAGCGGGGGTACAGATACGCAGTATTTT,CASSASSSGGTDTQYF
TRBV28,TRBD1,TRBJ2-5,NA,TGTGCCAGCAGTTTGGGGGGACAGGGAGAGACCCAGTACTTC,CASSLGGQGETQYF
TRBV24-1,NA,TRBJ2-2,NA,TGTGCCACCAGTGATGGGACACCTCAAGACACCGGGGAGCTGTTTTTT,CATSDGTPQDTGELFF
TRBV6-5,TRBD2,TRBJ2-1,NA,TGTGCCAGCAGTTACTCGAGACTAGCGGGGGGAAATGAGCAGTTCTTC,CASSYSRLAGGNEQFF
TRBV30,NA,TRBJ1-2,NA,TGTGCCTGGAGTGACTTGACAGGATCCTATGGCTACACCTTC,CAWSDLTGSYGYTF
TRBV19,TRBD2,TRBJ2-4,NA,TGTGCCAGTAGTATAGAGTACGGGCGGGAGGGCCAACCCAAAAACATTCAGTACTTC,CASSIEYGREGQPKNIQYF
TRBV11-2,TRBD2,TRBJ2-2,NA,TGTGCCAGCAGCCCGTTAGCGGGAGCAACCGGGGAGCTGTTTTTT,CASSPLAGATGELFF
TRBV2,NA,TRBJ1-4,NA,TGTGCCAGCACCCGGGACACAGAAAAACTGTTTTTT,CASTRDTEKLFF
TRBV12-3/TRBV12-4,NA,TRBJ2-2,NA,TGTGCCAGCAGCCTTCAGGGTAGCGGGGAGCTGTTTTTT,CASSLQGSGELFF
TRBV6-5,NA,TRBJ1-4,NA,TGTGCCAGCAGGGTGGGGCAGGCGAATGATGAAAAACTGTTTTTT,CASRVGQANDEKLFF
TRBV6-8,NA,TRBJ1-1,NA,TGTGCCAGCAGTGTTACAGGAGAAGCTTTCTTT,CASSVTGEAFF
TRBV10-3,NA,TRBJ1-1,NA,TGTGCCATCAGTGCCGGGGGGAACACTGAAGCTTTCTTT,CAISAGGNTEAFF
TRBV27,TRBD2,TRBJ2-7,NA,TGTGCCAGCAGTTTAGTTTGGCGGGGGAGCGAGCAGTACTTC,CASSLVWRGSEQYF
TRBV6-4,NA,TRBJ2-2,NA,TGTGCCAGCAGTGACACTCCTAGCCCTACCGGGGAGCTGTTTTTT,CASSDTPSPTGELFF
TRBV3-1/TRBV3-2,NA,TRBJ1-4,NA,TGTGCCAGCAGCCAGAGCGGGAGGGACGGTGAAAAACTGTTTTTT,CASSQSGRDGEKLFF
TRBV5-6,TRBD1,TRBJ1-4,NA,TGTGCCAGCAGCTTGAAGGGGGCGAGTGAAAAACTGTTTTTT,CASSLKGASEKLFF
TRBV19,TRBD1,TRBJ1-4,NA,TGTGCCAGCCAGGGACAGGGGAATAATGAAAAACTGTTTTTT,CASQGQGNNEKLFF
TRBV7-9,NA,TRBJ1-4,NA,TGTGCCAGCAGCTCAGGGAACAGAGATTCTGAAAAACTGTTTTTT,CASSSGNRDSEKLFF
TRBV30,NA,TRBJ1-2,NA,TGTGCCTGGACTTTTCTGGGGGCGGGTGGCTACACCTTC,CAWTFLGAGGYTF
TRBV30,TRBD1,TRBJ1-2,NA,TGTGCCTGGAGTGTACTGGGGACAGGGGGTAAATCTGGCTACACCTTC,CAWSVLGTGGKSGYTF
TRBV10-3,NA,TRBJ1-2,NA,TGTGCCATCAGAAGTACAGGGATACGAAACTATGGCTACACCTTC,CAIRSTGIRNYGYTF
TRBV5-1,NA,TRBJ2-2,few,TGCGCCAGCAGCTTGTCTCAGGGCAGCGGGGAGCTGTTTTTT,CASSLSQGSGELFF
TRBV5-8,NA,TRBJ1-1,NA,TGTGCCAGCAGCTCCTACTCACGCATGAACACTGAAGCTTTCTTT,CASSSYSRMNTEAFF
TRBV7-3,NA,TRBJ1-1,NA,TGTGCCAGCAGCCAGACAGGATACACTGAAGCTTTCTTT,CASSQTGYTEAFF
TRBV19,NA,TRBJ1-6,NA,TGTGCCAGTAGTACCAGACAGGAGATATCACCCCTCCACTTT,CASSTRQEISPLHF
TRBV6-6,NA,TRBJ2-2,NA,TGTGCCAGCGCGATCCGAGGGGGTTTCACCGGGGAGCTGTTTTTT,CASAIRGGFTGELFF
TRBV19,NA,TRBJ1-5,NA,TGTGCCAGTAGCATTTGGGGACAAAGCAATCAGCCCCAGCATTTT,CASSIWGQSNQPQHF
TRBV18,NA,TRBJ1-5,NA,TGTGCCAGCTCACCAAAAGAGAATCAGCCCCAGCATTTT,CASSPKENQPQHF
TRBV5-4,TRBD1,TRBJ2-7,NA,TGTGCCAGCAGCATCTTTGGGACAGGGGGCTCCGAGCAGTACTTC,CASSIFGTGGSEQYF
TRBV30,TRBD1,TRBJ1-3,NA,TGTGCCTCCGGGACAGGGGGTGGAAACACCATATATTTT,CASGTGGGNTIYF